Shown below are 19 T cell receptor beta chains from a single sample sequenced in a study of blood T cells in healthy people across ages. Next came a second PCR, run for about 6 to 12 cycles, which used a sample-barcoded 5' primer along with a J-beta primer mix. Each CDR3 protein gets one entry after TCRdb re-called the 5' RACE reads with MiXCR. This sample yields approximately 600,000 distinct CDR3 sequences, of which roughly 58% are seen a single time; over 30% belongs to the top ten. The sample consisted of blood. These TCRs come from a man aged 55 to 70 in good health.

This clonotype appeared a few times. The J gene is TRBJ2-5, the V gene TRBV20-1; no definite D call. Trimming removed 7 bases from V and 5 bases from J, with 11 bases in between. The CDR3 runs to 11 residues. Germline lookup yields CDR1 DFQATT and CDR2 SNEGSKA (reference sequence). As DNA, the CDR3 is TGCAGTGTTCTGGGCCGGGAGACCCAGTACTTC. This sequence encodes CSVLGRETQYF.

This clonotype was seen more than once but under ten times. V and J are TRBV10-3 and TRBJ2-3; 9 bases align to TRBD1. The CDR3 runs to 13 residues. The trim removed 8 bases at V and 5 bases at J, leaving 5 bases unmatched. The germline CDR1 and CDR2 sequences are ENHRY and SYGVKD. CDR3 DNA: TGTGCCATCGGGGGACAGGGCGGAGATACGCAGTATTTT. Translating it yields CAIGGQGGDTQYF.

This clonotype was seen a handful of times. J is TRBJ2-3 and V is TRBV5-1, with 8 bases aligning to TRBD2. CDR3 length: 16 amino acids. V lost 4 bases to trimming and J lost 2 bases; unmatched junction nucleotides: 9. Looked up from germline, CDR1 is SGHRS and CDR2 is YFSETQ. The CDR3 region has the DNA TGCGCCAGCAGCCACGGACTAGCAGTACACACAGATACGCAGTATTTT. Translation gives CASSHGLAVHTDTQYF. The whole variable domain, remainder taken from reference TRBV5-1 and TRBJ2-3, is KAGVTQTPRYLIKTRGQQVTLSCSPISGHRSVSWYQQTPGQGLQFLFEYFSETQRNKGNFPGRFSGRQFSNSRSEMNVSTLELGDSALYLCASSHGLAVHTDTQYFGPGTRLTVL.

The CDR3 is CASSEAQGAGQPQHF. CDR3 coding DNA: TGTGCCAGCAGTGAAGCTCAGGGGGCTGGACAGCCCCAGCATTTT. The chain combines TRBV2 with TRBJ1-5, with TRBD1 matching 8 bases. Germline V gives CDR1 SNHLY, CDR2 FYNNEI. The CDR3 runs to 15 residues. V gave up 0 bases and J gave up 7 bases; unmatched junction bases: 5.

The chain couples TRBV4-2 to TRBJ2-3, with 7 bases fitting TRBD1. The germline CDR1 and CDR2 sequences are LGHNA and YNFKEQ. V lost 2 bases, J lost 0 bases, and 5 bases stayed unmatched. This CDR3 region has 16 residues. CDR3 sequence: CASSQTGALSTDTQYF. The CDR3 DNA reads TGTGCCAGCAGCCAAACAGGGGCACTAAGCACAGATACGCAGTATTTT.

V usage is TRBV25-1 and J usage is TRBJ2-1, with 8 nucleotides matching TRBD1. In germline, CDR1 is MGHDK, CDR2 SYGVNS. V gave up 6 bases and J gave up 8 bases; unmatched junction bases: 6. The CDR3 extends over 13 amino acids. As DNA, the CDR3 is TGTGCCAGCAGGGACAGGGTTCGCGATGAGCAGTTCTTC. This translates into CASRDRVRDEQFF.

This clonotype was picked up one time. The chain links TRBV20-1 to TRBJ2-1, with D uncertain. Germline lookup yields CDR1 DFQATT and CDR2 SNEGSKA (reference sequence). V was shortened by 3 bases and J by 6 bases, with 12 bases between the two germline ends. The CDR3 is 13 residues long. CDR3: CSARSATTNEQFF. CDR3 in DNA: TGCAGTGCTAGGTCGGCCACTACCAATGAGCAGTTCTTC.

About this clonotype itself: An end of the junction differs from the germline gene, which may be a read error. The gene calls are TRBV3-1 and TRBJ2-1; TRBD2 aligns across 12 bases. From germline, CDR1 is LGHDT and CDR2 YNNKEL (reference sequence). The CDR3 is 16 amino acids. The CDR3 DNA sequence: TGTGCCAGCAGCCCTAGCGGGGGGGCGTCTTACAATGGGCAGTTCTTC. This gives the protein CASSPSGGASYNGQFF.

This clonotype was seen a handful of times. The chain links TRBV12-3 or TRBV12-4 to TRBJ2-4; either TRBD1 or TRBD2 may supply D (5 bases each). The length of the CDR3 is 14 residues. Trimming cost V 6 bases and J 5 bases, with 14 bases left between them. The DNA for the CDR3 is TGTGCCAGCAGCCGAGGGACCTATGAAAACATTCAGTACTTC. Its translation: CASSRGTYENIQYF.

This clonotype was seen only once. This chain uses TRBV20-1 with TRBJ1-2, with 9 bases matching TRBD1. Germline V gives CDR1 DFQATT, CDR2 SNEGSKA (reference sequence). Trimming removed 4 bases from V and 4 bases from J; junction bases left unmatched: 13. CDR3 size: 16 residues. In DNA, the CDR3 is TGCAGTGCTAACCCTCCCCTGGGACAGGGCCTCTATGGCTACACCTTC. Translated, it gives CSANPPLGQGLYGYTF.

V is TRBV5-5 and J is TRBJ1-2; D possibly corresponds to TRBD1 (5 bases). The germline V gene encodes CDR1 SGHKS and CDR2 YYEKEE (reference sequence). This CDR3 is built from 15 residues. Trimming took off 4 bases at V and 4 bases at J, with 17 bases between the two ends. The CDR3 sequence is CASSPGTGLPYGYTF. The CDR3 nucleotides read TGTGCCAGCAGCCCCGGAACGGGGCTGCCCTATGGCTACACCTTC.

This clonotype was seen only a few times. Here the CDR3 DNA reads TGCAGCGTTGAGTCGGGCCCTAATGAAAAACTGTTTTTT. Protein: CSVESGPNEKLFF. The chain has TRBV29-1 and TRBJ1-4; D is uncertain. Deletions cut 3 bases from V and 3 bases from J, with 8 bases between. Germline V gene lookup returns CDR1 SQVTM and CDR2 ANQGSEA. The CDR3 spans 13 residues.

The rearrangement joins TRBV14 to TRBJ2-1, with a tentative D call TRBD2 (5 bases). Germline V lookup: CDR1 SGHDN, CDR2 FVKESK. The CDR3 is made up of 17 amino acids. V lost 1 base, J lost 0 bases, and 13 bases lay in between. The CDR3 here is CASSQAPPTSSYNEQFF. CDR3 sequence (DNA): TGTGCCAGCAGCCAAGCCCCCCCAACTAGCTCCTACAATGAGCAGTTCTTC. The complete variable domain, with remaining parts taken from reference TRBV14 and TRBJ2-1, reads EAGVTQFPSHSVIEKGQTVTLRCDPISGHDNLYWYRRVMGKEIKFLLHFVKESKQDESGMPNNRFLAERTGGTYSTLKVQPAELEDSGVYFCASSQAPPTSSYNEQFFGPGTRLTVL.

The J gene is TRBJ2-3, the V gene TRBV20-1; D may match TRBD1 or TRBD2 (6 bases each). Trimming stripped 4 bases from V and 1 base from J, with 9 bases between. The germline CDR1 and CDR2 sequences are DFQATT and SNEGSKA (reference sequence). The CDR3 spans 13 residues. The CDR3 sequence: CSATGAGTDTQYF. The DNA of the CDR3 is TGCAGTGCTACGGGGGCTGGCACAGATACGCAGTATTTT.

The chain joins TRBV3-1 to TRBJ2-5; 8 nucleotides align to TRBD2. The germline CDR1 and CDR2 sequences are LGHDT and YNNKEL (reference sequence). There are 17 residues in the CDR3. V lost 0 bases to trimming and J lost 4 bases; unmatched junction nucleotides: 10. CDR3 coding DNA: TGTGCCAGCAGCCAAGACGGGGGACTAGGGGGGATAGAGACCCAGTACTTC. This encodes CASSQDGGLGGIETQYF.

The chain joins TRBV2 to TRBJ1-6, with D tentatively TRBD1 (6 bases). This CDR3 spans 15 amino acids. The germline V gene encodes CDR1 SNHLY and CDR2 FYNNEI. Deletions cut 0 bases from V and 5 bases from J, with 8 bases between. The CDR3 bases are TGTGCCAGCAGTGAAGCGGGGGCAGATAATTCACCCCTCCACTTT. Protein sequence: CASSEAGADNSPLHF.

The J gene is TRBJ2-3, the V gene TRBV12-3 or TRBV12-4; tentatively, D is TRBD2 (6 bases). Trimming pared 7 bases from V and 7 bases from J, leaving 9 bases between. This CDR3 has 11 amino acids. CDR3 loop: CASTAGNTQYF. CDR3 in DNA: TGTGCCAGCACCGCGGGGAATACGCAGTATTTT.

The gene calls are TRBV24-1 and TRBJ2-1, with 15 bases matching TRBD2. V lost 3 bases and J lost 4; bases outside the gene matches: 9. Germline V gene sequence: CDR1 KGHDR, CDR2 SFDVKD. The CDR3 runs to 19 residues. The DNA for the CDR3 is TGTGCCACCAGTGATAAAGGACTAGCGGGGGGGCGGGGGTACAATGAGCAGTTCTTC. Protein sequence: CATSDKGLAGGRGYNEQFF.

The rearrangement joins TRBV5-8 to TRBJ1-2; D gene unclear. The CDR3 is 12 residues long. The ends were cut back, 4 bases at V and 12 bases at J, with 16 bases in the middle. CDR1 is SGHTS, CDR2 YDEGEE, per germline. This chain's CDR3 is CASSLRSGRHTF. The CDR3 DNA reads TGTGCCAGCAGCCTCCGGTCGGGGAGGCACACCTTC.